This TCR beta chain was obtained from a study of cytomegalovirus exposure and HLA in healthy donors. Study-wide points: Several of the most significant clusters appeared linked to common viral pathogens, based on a later analysis. A later analysis reportedly found that, within productive TCRs, an Asian-associated ancestry cluster had fewer N-insertions than the mean observed across the approximately 700 donors.

As concerns this clone: Its antigen is currently unknown.

Regarding donors, all were healthy bone marrow donors. With 60 Vbeta and 13 Jbeta primers, the PCR was carried out. The table came from immunoSEQ multiplex PCR; TCRdb's copy has only in-frame clones and leaves some out. The sample consists of approximately 74,000 clones, approximately 78% of them appearing once. Between the trimmed V and J ends, which lost 4 bases and 4 bases, there was a span of 17 bases. This CDR3 comprises 16 residues. Germline loops: CDR1 MDHEN, CDR2 SYDVKM. The source material was PBMCs. The receptor was isolated from a woman between 25 and 40 years old in good health and CMV-seronegative. The gene calls are TRBV28 and TRBJ1-3; TRBD1 might be the D (6 bases). DNA of the CDR3: TGTGCCAGCAGTTCGAACATGGGACAAGCAGGAAACACCATATATTTT. Its protein is CASSSNMGQAGNTIYF.